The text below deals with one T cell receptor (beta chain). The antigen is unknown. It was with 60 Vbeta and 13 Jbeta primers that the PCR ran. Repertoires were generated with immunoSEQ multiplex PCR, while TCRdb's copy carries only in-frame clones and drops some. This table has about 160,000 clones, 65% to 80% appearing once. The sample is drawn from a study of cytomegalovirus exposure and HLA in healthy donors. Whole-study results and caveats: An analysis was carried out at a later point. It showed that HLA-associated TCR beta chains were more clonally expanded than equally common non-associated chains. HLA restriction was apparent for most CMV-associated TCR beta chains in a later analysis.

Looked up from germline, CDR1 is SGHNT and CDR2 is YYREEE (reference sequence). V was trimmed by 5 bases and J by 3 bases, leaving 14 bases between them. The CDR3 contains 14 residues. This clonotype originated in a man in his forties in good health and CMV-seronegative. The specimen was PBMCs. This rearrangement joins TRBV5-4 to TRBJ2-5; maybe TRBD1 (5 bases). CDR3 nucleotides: TGTGCCAGCAGGTTTCGGCTAGGGGAAGAGACCCAGTACTTC. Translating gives CASRFRLGEETQYF.